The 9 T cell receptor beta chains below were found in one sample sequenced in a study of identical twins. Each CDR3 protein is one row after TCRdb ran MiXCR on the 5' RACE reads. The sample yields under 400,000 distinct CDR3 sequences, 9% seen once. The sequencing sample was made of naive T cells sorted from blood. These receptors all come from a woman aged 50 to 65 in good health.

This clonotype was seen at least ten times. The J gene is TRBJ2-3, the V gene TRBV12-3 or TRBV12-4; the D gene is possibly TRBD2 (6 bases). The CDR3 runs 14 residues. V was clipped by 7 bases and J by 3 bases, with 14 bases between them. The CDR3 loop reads CASTLTRATDTQYF. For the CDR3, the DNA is TGTGCCAGCACTTTGACTAGAGCTACAGATACGCAGTATTTT.

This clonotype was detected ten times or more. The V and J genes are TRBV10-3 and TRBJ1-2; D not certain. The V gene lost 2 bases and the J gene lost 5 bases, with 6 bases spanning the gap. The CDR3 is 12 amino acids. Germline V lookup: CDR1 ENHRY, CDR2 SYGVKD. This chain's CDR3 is CAISEEGYGYTF. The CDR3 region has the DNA TGTGCCATCAGTGAGGAGGGATATGGCTACACCTTC.

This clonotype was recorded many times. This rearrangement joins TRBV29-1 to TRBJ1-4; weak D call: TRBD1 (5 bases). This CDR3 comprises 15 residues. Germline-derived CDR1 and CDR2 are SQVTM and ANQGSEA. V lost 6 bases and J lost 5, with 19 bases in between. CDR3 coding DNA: TGCAGCGTGGCCCGGCCGGACATCGTGAATGAAAAACTGTTTTTT. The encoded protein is CSVARPDIVNEKLFF.

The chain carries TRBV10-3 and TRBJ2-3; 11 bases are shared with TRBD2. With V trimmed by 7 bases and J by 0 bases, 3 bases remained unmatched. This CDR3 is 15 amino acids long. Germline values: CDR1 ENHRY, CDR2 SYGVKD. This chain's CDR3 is CAITRTSGSTDTQYF. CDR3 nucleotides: TGTGCCATCACTCGGACTAGCGGGAGCACAGATACGCAGTATTTT.

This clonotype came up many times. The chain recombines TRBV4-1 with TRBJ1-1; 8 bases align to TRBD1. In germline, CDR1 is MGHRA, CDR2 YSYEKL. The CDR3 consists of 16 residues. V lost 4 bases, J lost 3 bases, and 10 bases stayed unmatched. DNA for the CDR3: TGCGCCAGCAGCCGCCTCGCTCTACAGGGGGACACTGAAGCTTTCTTT. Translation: CASSRLALQGDTEAFF.

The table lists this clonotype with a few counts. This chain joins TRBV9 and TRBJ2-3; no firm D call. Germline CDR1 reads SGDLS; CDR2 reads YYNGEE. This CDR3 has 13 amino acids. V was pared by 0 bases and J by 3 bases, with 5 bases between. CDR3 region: CASSVDLTDTQYF. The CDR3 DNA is TGTGCCAGCAGCGTAGATTTGACAGATACGCAGTATTTT.

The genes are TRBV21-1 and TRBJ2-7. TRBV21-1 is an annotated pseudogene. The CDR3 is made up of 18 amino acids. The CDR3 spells CASSKVRKILSASYEQYV. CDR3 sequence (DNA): TGTGCCAGCAGCAAAGTGAGGAAAATACTCTCTGCCTCCTACGAGCAGTACGTC.

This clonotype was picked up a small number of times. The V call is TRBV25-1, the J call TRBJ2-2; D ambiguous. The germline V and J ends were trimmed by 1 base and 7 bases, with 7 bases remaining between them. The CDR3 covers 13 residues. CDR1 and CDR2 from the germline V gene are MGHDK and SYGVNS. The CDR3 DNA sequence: TGTGCCAGCAGTGAATTTAAGCTCGGGGAGCTGTTTTTT. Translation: CASSEFKLGELFF.

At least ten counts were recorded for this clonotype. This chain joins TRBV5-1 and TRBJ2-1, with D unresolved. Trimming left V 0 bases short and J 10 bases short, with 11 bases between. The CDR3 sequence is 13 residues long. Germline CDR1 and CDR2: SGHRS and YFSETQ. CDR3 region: CASSLGVIREQFF. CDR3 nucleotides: TGCGCCAGCAGCTTGGGCGTTATCAGGGAGCAGTTCTTC.